Sequencing of this T cell receptor (beta chain) was carried out in a study of naive CD8 T cells in extremely preterm neonates. Sequencing was performed with immunoSEQ multiplex PCR; in TCRdb, only in-frame clones are kept and a portion is missing. The sample has around 23,000 clones, approximately 88% seen once; the top ten hold 0.8% to 0.95%. Samples were taken at extremely preterm deliveries at roughly 23-28 weeks of gestation. Each sample had roughly 19,000–100,000 sorted naive CD8+ T cells. A word on this clone: Its antigen is not identified.

The study's findings and limits: Preterm CDR3s were shorter than older groups', with fewer N additions and less trimming.

V shed 3 bases and J shed 1 base, with 10 bases lying between them. The CDR3 contains 14 residues. CDR1 and CDR2 (germline): SGDLS, YYNGEE. This TCR was recovered from a boy who was born preterm. The chain links TRBV9 to TRBJ1-1, with D maybe TRBD1 (6 bases). Specimen: naive CD8+ T cells from cord blood. CDR3 nucleotides: TGTGCCAGCAGCGACGGACAGCCGAACACTGAAGCTTTCTTT. Translated, it gives CASSDGQPNTEAFF.